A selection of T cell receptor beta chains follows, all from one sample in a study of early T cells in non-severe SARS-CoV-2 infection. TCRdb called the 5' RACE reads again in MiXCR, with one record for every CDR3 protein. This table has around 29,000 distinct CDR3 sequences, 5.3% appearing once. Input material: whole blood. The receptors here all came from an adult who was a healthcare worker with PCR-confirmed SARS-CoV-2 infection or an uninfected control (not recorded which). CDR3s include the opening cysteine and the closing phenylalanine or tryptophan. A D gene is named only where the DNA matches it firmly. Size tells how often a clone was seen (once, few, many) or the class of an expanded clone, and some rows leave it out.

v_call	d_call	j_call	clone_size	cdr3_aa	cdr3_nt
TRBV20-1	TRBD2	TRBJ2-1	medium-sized	CSARDRLARHNEQFF	TGCAGTGCTAGAGACCGACTAGCGCGACACAATGAGCAGTTCTTC
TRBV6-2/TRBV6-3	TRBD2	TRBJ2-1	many	CASSSGLADYNEQFF	TGTGCCAGCAGCTCAGGACTAGCGGACTACAATGAGCAGTTCTTC
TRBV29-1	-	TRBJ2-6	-	CSVGTSGANVLTF	TGCAGCGTTGGGACTTCTGGGGCCAACGTCCTGACTTTC
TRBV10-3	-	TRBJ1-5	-	CAISVRSNQPQHF	TGTGCCATCAGTGTCAGGAGCAATCAGCCCCAGCATTTT
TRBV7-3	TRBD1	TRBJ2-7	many	CASSPVGTGSGVPEQYF	TGTGCCAGCAGCCCCGTGGGGACAGGGAGCGGGGTACCCGAGCAGTACTTC
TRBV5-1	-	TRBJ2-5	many	CASSPPRRTQETQYF	TGCGCCAGCAGCCCCCCTCGACGGACTCAAGAGACCCAGTACTTC
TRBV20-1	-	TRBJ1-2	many	CSARDRHSGGYTF	TGCAGTGCTAGAGATAGACATAGTGGGGGCTACACCTTC
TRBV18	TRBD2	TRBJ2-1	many	CASSLLAEPYNEQFF	TGTGCCAGCTCCCTCCTAGCGGAACCTTACAATGAGCAGTTCTTC
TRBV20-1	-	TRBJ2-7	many	CSASGGGPEQYF	TGCAGCGCGTCAGGCGGCGGCCCCGAGCAGTACTTC
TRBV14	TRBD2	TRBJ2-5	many	CASNPGLAETQYF	TGTGCCAGCAACCCGGGACTAGCGGAGACCCAGTACTTC